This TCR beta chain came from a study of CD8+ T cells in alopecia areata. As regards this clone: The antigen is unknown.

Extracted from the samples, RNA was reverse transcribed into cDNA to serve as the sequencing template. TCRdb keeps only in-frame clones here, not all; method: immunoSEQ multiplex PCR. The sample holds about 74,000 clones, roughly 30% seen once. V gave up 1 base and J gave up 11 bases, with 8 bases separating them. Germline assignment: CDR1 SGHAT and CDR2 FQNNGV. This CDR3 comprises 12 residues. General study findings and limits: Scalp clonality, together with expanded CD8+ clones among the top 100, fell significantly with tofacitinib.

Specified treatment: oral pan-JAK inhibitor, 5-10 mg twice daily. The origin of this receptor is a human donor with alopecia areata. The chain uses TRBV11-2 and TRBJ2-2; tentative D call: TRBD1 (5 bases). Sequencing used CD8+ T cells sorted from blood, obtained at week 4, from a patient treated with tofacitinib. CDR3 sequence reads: CASSLGRVELFF. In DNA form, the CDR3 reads TGTGCCAGCAGCTTAGGCAGGGTAGAGCTGTTTTTT.